Following are 5 T cell receptor beta chains from one sample sequenced in a study of OX40 agonist ivuxolimab in advanced cancers. Clones were sequenced by immunoSEQ multiplex PCR, and TCRdb holds only the in-frame ones, with some missing. The sample has tens of thousands of clones; around 83% are singletons. This specimen consisted of CD4+ or CD8+ T cells sorted from blood, obtained in a trial of the OX40 agonist ivuxolimab. The receptors come from an adult with an advanced solid tumor such as melanoma, head and neck, liver or kidney cancer.

The chain couples TRBV5-4 to TRBJ1-1, with D possibly matching TRBD1 (5 bases). Trimming took 4 bases from V and 5 from J, leaving 15 bases between them. Germline loops: CDR1 SGHNT, CDR2 YYREEE (reference sequence). The CDR3 runs 14 residues. CDR3 residues: CASSQVSPGTEAFF. In DNA, the CDR3 is TGTGCCAGCAGCCAAGTGAGTCCAGGGACTGAAGCTTTCTTT.

V usage is TRBV7-9 and J usage is TRBJ2-3, with D possibly matching TRBD2 (5 bases). Deletions cut 7 bases from V and 4 bases from J, with 18 bases between. The CDR3 spans 15 residues. Germline assignment: CDR1 SEHNR and CDR2 FQNEAQ (reference sequence). CDR3 nucleotide sequence: TGTGCCAGCACCTCCGAAGGGCGGGCCTCAGATACGCAGTATTTT. Translated, it gives CASTSEGRASDTQYF.

This clone was detected a few times. This chain links TRBV7-9 with TRBJ1-3, with 9 bases lining up with TRBD1. This CDR3 has 15 residues. Germline lookup yields CDR1 SEHNR and CDR2 FQNEAQ (reference sequence). The junction had 5 bases not matched to a gene; V was cut back by 6 bases and J by 2 bases. The CDR3 loop reads CASSQDRGTGNTIYF. DNA of the CDR3: TGTGCCAGCAGTCAGGACAGGGGAACTGGAAACACCATATATTTT. Based on the CDR3 plus reference TRBV7-9 and TRBJ1-3, the full variable domain is DTGVSQNPRHKITKRGQNVTFRCDPISEHNRLYWYRQTLGQGPEFLTYFQNEAQLEKSRLLSDRFSAERPKGSFSTLEIQRTEQGDSAMYLCASSQDRGTGNTIYFGEGSWLTVV.

The chain couples TRBV14 to TRBJ1-4, with a weak D call TRBD1 (6 bases). The CDR3 spans 15 residues. V gave up 1 base and J gave up 8 bases, with 14 bases separating them. Per the germline V gene, CDR1 is SGHDN and CDR2 is FVKESK. The CDR3 sequence: CASSQASGGLEKLFF. The CDR3 bases are TGTGCCAGCAGCCAAGCTTCCGGGGGGCTAGAAAAACTGTTTTTT.

V is TRBV6-1 and J is TRBJ2-7; 10 bases align to TRBD1. There are 15 residues in the CDR3. Germline CDR1 is MNHNS and CDR2 is SASEGT. With 7 bases clipped from V and 5 bases from J, the junction kept 11 bases outside the gene matches. The CDR3 sequence is CASKSSGTGANEQYF. The CDR3 DNA is TGTGCCAGCAAGTCCTCCGGGACAGGGGCGAACGAGCAGTACTTC.